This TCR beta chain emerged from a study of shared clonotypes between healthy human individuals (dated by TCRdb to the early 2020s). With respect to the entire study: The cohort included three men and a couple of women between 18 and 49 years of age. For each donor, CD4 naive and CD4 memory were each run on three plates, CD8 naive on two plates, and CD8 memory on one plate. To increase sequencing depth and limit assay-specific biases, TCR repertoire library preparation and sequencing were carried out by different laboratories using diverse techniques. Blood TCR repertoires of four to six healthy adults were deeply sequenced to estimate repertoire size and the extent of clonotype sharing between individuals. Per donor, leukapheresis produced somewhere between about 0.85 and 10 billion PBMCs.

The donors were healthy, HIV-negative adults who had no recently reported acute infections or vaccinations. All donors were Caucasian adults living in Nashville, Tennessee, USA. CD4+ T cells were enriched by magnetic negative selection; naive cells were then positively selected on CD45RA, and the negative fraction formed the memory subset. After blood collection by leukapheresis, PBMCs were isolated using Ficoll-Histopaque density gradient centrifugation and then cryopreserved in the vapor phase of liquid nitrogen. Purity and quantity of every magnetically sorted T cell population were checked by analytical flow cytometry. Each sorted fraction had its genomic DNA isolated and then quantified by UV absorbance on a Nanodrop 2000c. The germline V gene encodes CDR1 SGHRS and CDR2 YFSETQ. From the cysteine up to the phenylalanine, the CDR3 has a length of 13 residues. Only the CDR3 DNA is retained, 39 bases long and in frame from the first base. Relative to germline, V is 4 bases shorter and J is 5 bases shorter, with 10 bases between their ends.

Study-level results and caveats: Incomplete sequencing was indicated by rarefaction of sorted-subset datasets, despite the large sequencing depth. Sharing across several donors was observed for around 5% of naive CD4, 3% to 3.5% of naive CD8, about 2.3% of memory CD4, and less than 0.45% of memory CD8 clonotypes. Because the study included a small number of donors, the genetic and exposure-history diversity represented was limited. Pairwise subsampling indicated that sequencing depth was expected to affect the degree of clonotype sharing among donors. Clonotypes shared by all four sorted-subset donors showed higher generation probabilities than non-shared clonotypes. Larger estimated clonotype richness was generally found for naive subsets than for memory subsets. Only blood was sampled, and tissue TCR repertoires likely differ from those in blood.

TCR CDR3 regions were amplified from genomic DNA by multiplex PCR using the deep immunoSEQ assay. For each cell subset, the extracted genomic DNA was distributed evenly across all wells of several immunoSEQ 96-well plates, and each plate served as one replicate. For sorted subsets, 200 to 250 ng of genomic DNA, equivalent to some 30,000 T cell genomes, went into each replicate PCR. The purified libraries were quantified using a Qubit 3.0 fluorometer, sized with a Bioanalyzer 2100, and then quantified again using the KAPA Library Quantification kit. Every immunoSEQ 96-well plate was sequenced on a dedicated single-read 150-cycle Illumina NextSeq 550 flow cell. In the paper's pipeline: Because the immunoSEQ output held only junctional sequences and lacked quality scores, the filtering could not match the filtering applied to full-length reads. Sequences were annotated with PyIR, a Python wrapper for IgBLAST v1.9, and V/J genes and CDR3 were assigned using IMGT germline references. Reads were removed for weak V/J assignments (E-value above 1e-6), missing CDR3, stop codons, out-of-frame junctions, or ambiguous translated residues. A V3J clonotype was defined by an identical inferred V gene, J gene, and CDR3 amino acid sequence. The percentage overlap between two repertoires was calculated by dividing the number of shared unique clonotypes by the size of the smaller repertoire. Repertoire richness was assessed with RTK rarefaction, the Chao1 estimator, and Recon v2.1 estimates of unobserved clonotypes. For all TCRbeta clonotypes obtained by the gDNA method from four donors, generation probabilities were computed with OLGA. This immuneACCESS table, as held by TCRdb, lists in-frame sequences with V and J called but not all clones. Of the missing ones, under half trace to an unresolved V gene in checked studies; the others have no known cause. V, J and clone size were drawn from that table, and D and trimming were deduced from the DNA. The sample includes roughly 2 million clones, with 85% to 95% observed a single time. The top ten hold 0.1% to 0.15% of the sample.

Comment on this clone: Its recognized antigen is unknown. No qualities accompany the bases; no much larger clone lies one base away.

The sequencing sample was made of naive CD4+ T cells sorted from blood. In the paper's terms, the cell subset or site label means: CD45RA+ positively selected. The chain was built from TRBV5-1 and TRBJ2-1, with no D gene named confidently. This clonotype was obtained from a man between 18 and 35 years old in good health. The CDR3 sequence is CASSSGRDNEQFF. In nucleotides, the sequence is TGCGCCAGCAGCAGTGGCCGAGACAATGAGCAGTTCTTC.